What follows are 13 T cell receptor beta chains derived from one specimen sequenced in a study of cytomegalovirus exposure and HLA in healthy donors. The PCR used 60 Vbeta and 13 Jbeta primers. Some clones are missing from TCRdb's copy, which holds only in-frame ones; the method was immunoSEQ multiplex PCR. The sample has 150,000 or so clones; 81% are singletons. Sequencing input: PBMCs. These receptors came from a man between 45 and 60 years old in good health and CMV-seropositive.

This clone showed up just a few times. The identical CDR3 is also encoded by other nucleotide sequences in the sample. CDR3 nucleotides: TGCAGTGCTCGCGGGGGGTACGAGCAGTACTTC. This sequence encodes CSARGGYEQYF. V usage is TRBV20-1 and J usage is TRBJ2-7; 8 bases are shared with TRBD2. The length of the CDR3 is 11 residues. V shed 5 bases and J 4 bases; nucleotides not matched to a gene: 1. Germline V lookup: CDR1 DFQATT, CDR2 SNEGSKA (reference sequence).

This clone was seen just once. This chain uses TRBV6-1 with TRBJ1-6, with unresolved D. Trimming removed 5 bases at V and 10 bases at J, with 12 bases between. In germline, CDR1 is MNHNS, CDR2 SASEGT. This CDR3 is built from 13 residues. The CDR3 reads CASSLRLGSPLHF. DNA of the CDR3: TGTGCCAGCAGTCTACGACTTGGGTCACCCCTCCACTTT.

This chain links TRBV5-1 with TRBJ1-2; D not certain. This CDR3 is 13 amino acids long. Trimming stripped 0 bases from V and 6 bases from J, with 9 bases between. Germline V gene sequence: CDR1 SGHRS, CDR2 YFSETQ. In DNA form, the CDR3 reads TGCGCCAGCAGCTTGGTGGCAGAAAATGGCTACACCTTC. This encodes CASSLVAENGYTF.

The chain couples TRBV10-3 to TRBJ2-1; TRBD2 agrees at 7 bases. Germline values: CDR1 ENHRY, CDR2 SYGVKD. The junction had 4 bases not matched to a gene; V was cut back by 4 bases and J by 4 bases. The CDR3 runs to 14 residues. Here the CDR3 reads CAISVTSEYNEQFF. Written as DNA, the CDR3 is TGTGCCATCAGTGTCACTAGCGAGTACAATGAGCAGTTCTTC.

The chain couples TRBV5-1 to TRBJ2-7, with TRBD1 matching over 7 bases. V lost 2 bases, J lost 1 base, and 9 bases stayed unmatched. Germline V gene lookup returns CDR1 SGHRS and CDR2 YFSETQ. The CDR3 sequence is 16 residues long. The DNA for the CDR3 is TGCGCCAGCAGCTTACGTCCCGGGACAGCTTCCTACGAGCAGTACTTC. The encoded protein is CASSLRPGTASYEQYF.

The CDR3 nucleotides read TGTGCCAGCAGTGACCCCGGGACAGGGGCTTCGAATGGCTACACCTTC. Translation: CASSDPGTGASNGYTF. The V call is TRBV2, the J call TRBJ1-2, with 10 nucleotides matching TRBD1. The CDR3 sequence is 16 residues long. J lost 6 bases, V lost 3 bases, and 10 bases had no gene match. CDR1 is SNHLY, CDR2 FYNNEI, per germline.

In this sample, this clone turned up once. V usage is TRBV6-1 and J usage is TRBJ2-7, with TRBD1 as a possible D gene (6 bases). V dropped 3 bases and J dropped 2 bases, with 14 bases sitting between them. The CDR3 covers 15 residues. The germline V gene has CDR1 MNHNS and CDR2 SASEGT. Here the CDR3 DNA reads TGTGCCAGCAGTGACTACGGACAGCCCCCCTACGAGCAGTACTTC. Protein: CASSDYGQPPYEQYF.

This clone was counted a few times. The CDR3 sequence is CASSDNSNQPQHF. In nucleotides, the CDR3 is TGTGCCAGCAGTGACAATAGCAATCAGCCCCAGCATTTT. The chain employs TRBV6-1 and TRBJ1-5; no reliable D call. The CDR3 spans 13 residues. CDR1 and CDR2 (germline): MNHNS, SASEGT. Trimming removed 3 bases from V and 0 bases from J, with 3 bases in between.

The rearrangement links TRBV19 to TRBJ2-7; unclear D gene. The V gene's germline CDR1 is LNHDA and CDR2 SQIVND (reference sequence). The CDR3 length is 15 residues. The V end was cut by 1 base, the J end by 5 bases, with 15 bases between. The CDR3 region has the DNA TGTGCCAGTAGTATAGGTAGCAGTTCGAATCACGAGCAGTACTTC. Amino acids: CASSIGSSSNHEQYF.

J is TRBJ2-7 and V is TRBV25-1; TRBD1 matches at 7 bases. Trimming took 4 bases from V and 1 from J; bases not matched to a gene: 7. Germline V gives CDR1 MGHDK, CDR2 SYGVNS. This CDR3 comprises 15 residues. The CDR3 sequence: CASSGGQGVSYEQYF. In DNA, the CDR3 is TGTGCCAGCAGTGGGGGCCAGGGGGTTTCCTACGAGCAGTACTTC.

The rearrangement joins TRBV2 to TRBJ2-2, with 7 bases that match TRBD2. The CDR3 is 16 residues long. Trimming removed 11 bases from V and 2 bases from J; junction bases left unmatched: 14. Looked up from germline, CDR1 is SNHLY and CDR2 is FYNNEI. Written as DNA, the CDR3 is TGTGCCTTCCGGCCGGAGGGAGGGCCAAACACCGGGGAGCTGTTTTTT. Translated, it gives CAFRPEGGPNTGELFF.

V gene TRBV14 combines with J gene TRBJ2-1; 8 nucleotides line up with TRBD2. Germline values: CDR1 SGHDN, CDR2 FVKESK. CDR3 length equals 16 residues. The trim removed 3 bases at V and 9 bases at J, leaving 13 bases unmatched. CDR3 coding DNA: TGTGCCAGCAGCCATTGCCCACGGGGGGGCGGGTGTGAGCAGTTCTTC. Translation gives CASSHCPRGGGCEQFF.

On this clone: Other DNA sequences in this sample translate to the same CDR3. In DNA form, the CDR3 reads TGTGCCAGTAGTACCTCAGGGTTTACTGAAGCTTTCTTT. This translates into CASSTSGFTEAFF. The chain carries TRBV19 and TRBJ1-1; D is possibly TRBD1 (5 bases). Germline values: CDR1 LNHDA, CDR2 SQIVND (reference sequence). The CDR3 runs to 13 residues. V shed 4 bases and J shed 5 bases, with 11 bases lying between them.